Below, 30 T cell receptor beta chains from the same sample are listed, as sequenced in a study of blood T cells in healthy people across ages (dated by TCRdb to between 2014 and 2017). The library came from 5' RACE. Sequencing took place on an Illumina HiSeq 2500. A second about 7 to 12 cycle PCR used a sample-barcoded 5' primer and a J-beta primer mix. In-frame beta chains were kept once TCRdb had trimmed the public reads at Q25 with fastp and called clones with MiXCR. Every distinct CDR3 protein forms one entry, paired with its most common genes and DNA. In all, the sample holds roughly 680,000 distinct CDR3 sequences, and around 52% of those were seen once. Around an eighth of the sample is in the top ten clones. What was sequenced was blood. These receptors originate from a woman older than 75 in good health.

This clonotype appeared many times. CDR3 nucleotide sequence: TGTGCCAGCAGCTTAGACGGGGGGGCCGCAGATACGCAGTATTTT. It specifies CASSLDGGAADTQYF. The gene calls are TRBV7-2 and TRBJ2-3; 8 positions match TRBD2. The trim removed 1 base at V and 4 bases at J, leaving 4 bases unmatched. The germline V gene encodes CDR1 SGHTA and CDR2 FQGNSA. The CDR3 length is 15 residues.

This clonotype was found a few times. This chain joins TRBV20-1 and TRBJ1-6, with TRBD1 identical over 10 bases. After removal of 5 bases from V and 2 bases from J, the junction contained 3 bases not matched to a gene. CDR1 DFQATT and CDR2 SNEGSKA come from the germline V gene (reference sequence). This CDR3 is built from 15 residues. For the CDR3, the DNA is TGCAGTGCTCGAGGGACAGGGGCCTATAATTCACCCCTCCACTTT. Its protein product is CSARGTGAYNSPLHF.

In DNA form, the CDR3 reads TGCAGTGCTGCCCCGGGACTCAATCAGCCCCAGCATTTT. Its translation is CSAAPGLNQPQHF. This chain links TRBV20-1 with TRBJ1-5; the D gene is possibly TRBD1 (5 bases). The CDR3 spans 13 residues. V was cut by 5 bases and J by 3 bases, with 11 bases left in between. Germline assignment: CDR1 DFQATT and CDR2 SNEGSKA (reference sequence).

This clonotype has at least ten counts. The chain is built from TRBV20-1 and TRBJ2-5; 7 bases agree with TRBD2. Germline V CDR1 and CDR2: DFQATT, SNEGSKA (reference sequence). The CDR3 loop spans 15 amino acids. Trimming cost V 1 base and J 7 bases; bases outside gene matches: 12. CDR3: CSARVAGDRKGTQYF. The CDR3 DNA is TGCAGTGCTAGAGTGGCGGGGGATCGGAAGGGGACCCAGTACTTC.

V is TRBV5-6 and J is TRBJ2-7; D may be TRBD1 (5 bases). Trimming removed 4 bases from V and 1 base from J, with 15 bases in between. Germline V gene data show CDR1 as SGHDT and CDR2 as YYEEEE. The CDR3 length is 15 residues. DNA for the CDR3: TGTGCCAGCAGCCTCGGTCCGGACACTTCCTACGAGCAGTACTTC. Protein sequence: CASSLGPDTSYEQYF.

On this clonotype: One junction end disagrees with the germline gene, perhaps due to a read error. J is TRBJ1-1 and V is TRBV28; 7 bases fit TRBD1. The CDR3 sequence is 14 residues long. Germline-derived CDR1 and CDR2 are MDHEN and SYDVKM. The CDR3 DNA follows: TGTGCCAGCATCCGGGACAGTGGGAACGCTGAAGCTTTCTTT. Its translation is CASIRDSGNAEAFF.

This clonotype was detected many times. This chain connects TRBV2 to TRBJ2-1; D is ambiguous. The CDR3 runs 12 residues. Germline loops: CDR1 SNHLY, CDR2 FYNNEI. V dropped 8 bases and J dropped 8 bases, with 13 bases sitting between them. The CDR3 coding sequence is TGTGCCAGCGTCACCAATAGGGATGAGCAGTTCTTC. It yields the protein CASVTNRDEQFF.

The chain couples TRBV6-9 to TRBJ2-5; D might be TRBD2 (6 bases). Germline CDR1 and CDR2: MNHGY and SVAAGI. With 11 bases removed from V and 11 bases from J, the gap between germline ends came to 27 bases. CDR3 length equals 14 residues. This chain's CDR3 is CAEPTRPPYNEQYF. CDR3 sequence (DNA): TGTGCCGAACCGACTAGACCTCCCTACAATGAGCAGTACTTC.

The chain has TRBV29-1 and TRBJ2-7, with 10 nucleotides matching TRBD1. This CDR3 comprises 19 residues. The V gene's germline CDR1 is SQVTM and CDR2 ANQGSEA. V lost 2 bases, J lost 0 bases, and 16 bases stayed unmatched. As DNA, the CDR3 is TGCAGCGTTGAATCTAGGGACAGGGGTACCAACCAAACCTCCTACGAGCAGTACTTC. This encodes CSVESRDRGTNQTSYEQYF.

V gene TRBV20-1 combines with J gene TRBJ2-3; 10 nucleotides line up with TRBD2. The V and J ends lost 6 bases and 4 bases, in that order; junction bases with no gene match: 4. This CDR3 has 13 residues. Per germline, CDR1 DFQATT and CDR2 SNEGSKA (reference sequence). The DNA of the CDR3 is TGCAGTGCCTTAGCGGGGGGCGCAGATACGCAGTATTTT. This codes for CSALAGGADTQYF.

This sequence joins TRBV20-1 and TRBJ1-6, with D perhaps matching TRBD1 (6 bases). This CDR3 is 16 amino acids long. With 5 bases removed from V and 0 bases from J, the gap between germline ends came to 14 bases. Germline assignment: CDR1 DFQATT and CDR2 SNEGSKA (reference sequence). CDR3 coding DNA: TGCAGTGCTTATACAGGGCTTGGCTCCTATAATTCACCCCTCCACTTT. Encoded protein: CSAYTGLGSYNSPLHF.

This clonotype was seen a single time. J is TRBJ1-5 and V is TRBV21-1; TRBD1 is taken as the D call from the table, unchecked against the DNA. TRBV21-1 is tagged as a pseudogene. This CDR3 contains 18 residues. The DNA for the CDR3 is TGTGCCAGCAGCGGGTTTAAGAAGGGACAGAAGGACAATCAGCCCCAGCATTTT. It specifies CASSGFKKGQKDNQPQHF.

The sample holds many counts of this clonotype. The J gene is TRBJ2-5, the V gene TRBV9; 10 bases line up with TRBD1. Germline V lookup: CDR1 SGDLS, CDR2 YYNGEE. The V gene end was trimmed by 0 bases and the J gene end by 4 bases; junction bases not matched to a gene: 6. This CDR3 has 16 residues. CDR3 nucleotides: TGTGCCAGCAGCGTAGACCCGGACAGGGGGTCAGAGACCCAGTACTTC. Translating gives CASSVDPDRGSETQYF. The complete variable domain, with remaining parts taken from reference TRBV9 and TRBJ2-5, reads DSGVTQTPKHLITATGQRVTLRCSPRSGDLSVYWYQQSLDQGLQFLIQYYNGEERAKGNILERFSAQQFPDLHSELNLSSLELGDSALYFCASSVDPDRGSETQYFGPGTRLLVL.

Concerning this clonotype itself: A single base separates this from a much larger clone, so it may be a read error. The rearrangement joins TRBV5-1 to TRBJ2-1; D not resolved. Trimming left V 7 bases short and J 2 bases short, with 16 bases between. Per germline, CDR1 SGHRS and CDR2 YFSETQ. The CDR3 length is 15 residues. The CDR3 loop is CASVPSDRPYNEQFF. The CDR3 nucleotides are TGCGCCAGCGTCCCCAGTGATCGACCCTACAATGAGCAGTTCTTC.

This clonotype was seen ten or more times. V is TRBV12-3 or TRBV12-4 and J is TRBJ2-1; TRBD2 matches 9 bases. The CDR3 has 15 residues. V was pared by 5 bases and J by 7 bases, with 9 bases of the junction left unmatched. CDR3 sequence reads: CASSPQSGGPNEQFF. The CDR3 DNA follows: TGTGCCAGCAGTCCACAGAGCGGGGGGCCGAATGAGCAGTTCTTC.

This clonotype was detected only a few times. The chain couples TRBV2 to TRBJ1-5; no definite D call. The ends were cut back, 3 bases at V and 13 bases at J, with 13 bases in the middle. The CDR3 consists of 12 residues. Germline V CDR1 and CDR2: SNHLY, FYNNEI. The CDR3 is CASSDNGGRQHF. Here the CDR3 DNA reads TGTGCCAGCAGTGACAACGGAGGACGACAGCATTTT.

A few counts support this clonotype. The CDR3 region has the DNA TGTGCCAGCAGAATCAGGACTGTGAAAAACATTCAGTACTTC. This sequence encodes CASRIRTVKNIQYF. The chain employs TRBV6-2 or TRBV6-3 and TRBJ2-4, with a possible D match to TRBD2 (5 bases). The germline V gene has CDR1 MNHEY and CDR2 SVGEGT. The CDR3 has 14 residues. V gave up 6 bases and J gave up 4 bases, with 13 bases separating them.

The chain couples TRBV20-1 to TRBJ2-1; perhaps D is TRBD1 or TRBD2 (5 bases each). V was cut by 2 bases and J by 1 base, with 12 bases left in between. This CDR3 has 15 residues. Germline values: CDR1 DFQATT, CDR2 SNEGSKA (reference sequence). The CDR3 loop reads CSARHPWGSYNEQFF. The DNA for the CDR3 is TGCAGTGCTAGACACCCATGGGGGTCCTACAATGAGCAGTTCTTC.

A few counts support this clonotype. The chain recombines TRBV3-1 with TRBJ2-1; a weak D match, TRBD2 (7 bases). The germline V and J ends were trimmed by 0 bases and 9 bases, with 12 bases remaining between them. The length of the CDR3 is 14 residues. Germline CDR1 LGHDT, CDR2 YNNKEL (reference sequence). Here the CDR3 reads CASSQEGGGGEQFF. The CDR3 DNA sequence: TGTGCCAGCAGCCAAGAGGGAGGGGGTGGTGAGCAGTTCTTC.

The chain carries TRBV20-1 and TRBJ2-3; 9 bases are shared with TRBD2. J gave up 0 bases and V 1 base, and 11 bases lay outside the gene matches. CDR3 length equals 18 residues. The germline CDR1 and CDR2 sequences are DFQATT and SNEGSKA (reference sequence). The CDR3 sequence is CSARALAGRTTSTDTQYF. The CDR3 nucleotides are TGCAGTGCTAGAGCTCTAGCGGGACGAACTACTAGCACAGATACGCAGTATTTT.

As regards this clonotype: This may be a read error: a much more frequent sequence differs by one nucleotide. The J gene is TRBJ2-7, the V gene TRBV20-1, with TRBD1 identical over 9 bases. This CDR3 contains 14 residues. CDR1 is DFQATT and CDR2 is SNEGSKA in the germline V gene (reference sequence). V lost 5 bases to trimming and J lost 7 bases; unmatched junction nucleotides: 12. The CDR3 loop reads CSAPPGTGKNEQYF. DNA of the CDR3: TGCAGTGCTCCCCCCGGGACAGGGAAAAATGAGCAGTACTTC.

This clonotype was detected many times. CDR3: CASAPAAVHGYTF. The CDR3 DNA reads TGTGCCAGCGCCCCGGCGGCAGTCCATGGCTACACCTTC. The chain joins TRBV6-5 to TRBJ1-2; D not certain. Germline lookup yields CDR1 MNHEY and CDR2 SVGAGI. Trimming shortened V by 8 bases and J by 6 bases, and 16 bases separated the two germline ends. The CDR3 extends over 13 amino acids.

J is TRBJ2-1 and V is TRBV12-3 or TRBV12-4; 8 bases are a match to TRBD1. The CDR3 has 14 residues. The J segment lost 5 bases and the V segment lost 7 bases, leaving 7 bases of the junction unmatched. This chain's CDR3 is CASTPDRDHNEQFF. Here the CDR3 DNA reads TGTGCCAGCACCCCGGACAGGGACCACAATGAGCAGTTCTTC.

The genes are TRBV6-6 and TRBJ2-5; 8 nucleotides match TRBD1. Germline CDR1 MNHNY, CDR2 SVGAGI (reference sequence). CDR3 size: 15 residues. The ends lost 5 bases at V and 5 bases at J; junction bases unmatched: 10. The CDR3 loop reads CASSKGWTGKETQYF. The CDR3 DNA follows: TGTGCCAGCAGTAAAGGCTGGACAGGGAAGGAGACCCAGTACTTC.

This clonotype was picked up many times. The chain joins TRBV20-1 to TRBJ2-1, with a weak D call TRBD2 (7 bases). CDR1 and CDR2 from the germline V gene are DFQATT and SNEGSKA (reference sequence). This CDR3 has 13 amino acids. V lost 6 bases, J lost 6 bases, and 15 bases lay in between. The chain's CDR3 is CSAPRGLSNEQFF. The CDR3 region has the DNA TGCAGTGCCCCGCGGGGGCTTTCCAATGAGCAGTTCTTC.

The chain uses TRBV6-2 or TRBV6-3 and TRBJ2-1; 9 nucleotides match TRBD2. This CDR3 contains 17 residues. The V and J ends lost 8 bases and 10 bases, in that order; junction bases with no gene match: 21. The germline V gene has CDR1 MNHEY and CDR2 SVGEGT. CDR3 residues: CASGLLNSGSLIREQFF. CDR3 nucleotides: TGTGCCAGCGGCCTGTTGAATAGCGGGAGTCTAATAAGGGAGCAGTTCTTC.

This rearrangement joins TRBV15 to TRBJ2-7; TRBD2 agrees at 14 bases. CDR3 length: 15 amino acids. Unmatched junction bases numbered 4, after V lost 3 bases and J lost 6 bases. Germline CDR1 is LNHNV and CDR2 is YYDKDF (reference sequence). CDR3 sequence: CATSRGTSGSLEQYF. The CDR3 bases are TGTGCCACCAGCAGGGGGACTAGCGGGAGTCTCGAGCAGTACTTC.

In nucleotides, the CDR3 is TGCGCCAGCAGCTTTCAGAGGACTCCCACCGGGGAGCTGTTTTTT. It specifies CASSFQRTPTGELFF. The rearrangement links TRBV5-1 to TRBJ2-2, with a tentative D call TRBD2 (5 bases). The CDR3 extends over 15 amino acids. Trimming took 2 bases from V and 4 from J, leaving 12 bases between them. CDR1 SGHRS and CDR2 YFSETQ come from the germline V gene.

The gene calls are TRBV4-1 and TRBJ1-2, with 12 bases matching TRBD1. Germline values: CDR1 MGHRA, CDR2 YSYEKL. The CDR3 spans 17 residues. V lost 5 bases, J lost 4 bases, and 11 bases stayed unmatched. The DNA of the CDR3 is TGCGCCAGCAGCGTATCCCACCGGGACAGGGGGCTCTATGGCTACACCTTC. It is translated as CASSVSHRDRGLYGYTF.

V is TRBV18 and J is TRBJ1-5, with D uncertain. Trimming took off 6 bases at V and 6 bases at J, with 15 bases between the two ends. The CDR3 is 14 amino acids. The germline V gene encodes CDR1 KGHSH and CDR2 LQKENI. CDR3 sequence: CASSPRDGGQPQHF. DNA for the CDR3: TGTGCCAGCTCGCCCCGCGACGGTGGTCAGCCCCAGCATTTT.